This is a list of T cell receptor beta chains from one sample in a study of identifying expanded T cells in peripheral blood. The data were produced by immunoSEQ multiplex PCR, yet TCRdb's version contains in-frame clones alone and is incomplete. The sample contains approximately 57,000 clones, around 90% of which appear only once. Sequences were obtained from blood. These receptors were obtained from a person between 18 and 75 years old in good health. Each CDR3 is given with its conserved first and last residue. A D gene is named only where the DNA matches it firmly. Clone size, where shown, is once, few, many, or a class for clones that have expanded.

V gene	CDR3 length	clone size	D gene	J gene	CDR3 protein	CDR3 DNA
TRBV10-1	12	NA	NA	TRBJ1-1	CASSGRGTEAFF	TGCGCCAGCAGTGGTCGAGGAACTGAAGCTTTCTTT
TRBV4-1	15	NA	NA	TRBJ1-2	CASSQEGTGNYGYTF	TGCGCCAGCAGCCAAGAAGGAACCGGTAACTATGGCTACACCTTC
TRBV5-1	15	medium-sized	TRBD1	TRBJ1-5	CASSLGTGTGQPQHF	TGCGCCAGCAGCTTGGGGACAGGGACCGGTCAGCCCCAGCATTTT
TRBV28	16	NA	NA	TRBJ2-5	CASSLLRQGYGETQYF	TGTGCCAGCAGTTTATTGAGGCAGGGGTATGGAGAGACCCAGTACTTC
TRBV10-2	11	NA	NA	TRBJ2-7	CASRSTYEQYF	TGCGCCAGCAGGTCAACCTACGAGCAGTACTTC
TRBV29-1	9	NA	NA	TRBJ1-2	CSVDYGYTF	TGCAGCGTTGACTATGGCTACACCTTC
TRBV18	14	once	NA	TRBJ1-4	CASSSRSNNEKLFF	TGTGCCAGCTCATCCCGGAGTAATAATGAAAAACTGTTTTTT
TRBV7-2	13	few	NA	TRBJ1-1	CASSVYRNTEAFF	TGTGCCAGCAGCGTATACAGGAACACTGAAGCTTTCTTT
TRBV6-5	16	NA	TRBD1	TRBJ1-2	CASSYLQDRTNYGYTF	TGTGCCAGCAGTTACCTCCAGGACAGGACTAACTATGGCTACACCTTC
TRBV27	12	NA	NA	TRBJ1-4	CASRGGDEKLFF	TGTGCCAGCAGGGGAGGGGATGAAAAACTGTTTTTT
TRBV7-8	17	NA	NA	TRBJ2-7	CASSSTGTSLDIRSQYF	TGTGCCAGCAGCTCGACAGGGACTAGTTTGGATATACGGTCGCAGTACTTC
TRBV9	15	NA	NA	TRBJ1-3	CASSVGPDPGNTIYF	TGTGCCAGCAGCGTAGGACCAGACCCTGGAAACACCATATATTTT
TRBV7-9	15	NA	TRBD2	TRBJ2-1	CASSFLAGAYNEQFF	TGTGCCAGCAGCTTCCTAGCGGGAGCGTACAATGAGCAGTTCTTC
TRBV27	15	NA	NA	TRBJ2-2	CASSFVGVVVGELFF	TGTGCCAGCAGTTTCGTTGGGGTAGTCGTAGGGGAGCTGTTTTTT
TRBV15	12	NA	NA	TRBJ2-7	CATSTRSGEQYF	TGTGCCACCAGCACGCGCTCCGGGGAGCAGTACTTC
TRBV19	13	few	NA	TRBJ2-7	CASSMNRAYEQYF	TGTGCCAGTAGTATGAATCGTGCCTACGAGCAGTACTTC
TRBV2	14	few	NA	TRBJ1-5	CASSGQGKDQPQHF	TGTGCCAGCAGTGGGCAGGGGAAAGATCAGCCCCAGCATTTT